These 11 T cell receptor beta chains were all obtained from the same sample, sequenced in a study of OX40 agonist ivuxolimab in advanced cancers. The data were produced by immunoSEQ multiplex PCR, yet TCRdb's version contains in-frame clones alone and is incomplete. Seen here are about 98,000 clones, about 88% observed once, and the top ten hold around 0.82%. Sequencing was performed on CD4+ or CD8+ T cells sorted from blood, taken in a trial of the OX40 agonist ivuxolimab. Source of these receptors: an adult with an advanced solid tumor such as melanoma, head and neck, liver or kidney cancer.

The chain links TRBV14 to TRBJ2-1; D remains unclear. The CDR3 extends over 11 amino acids. Germline values: CDR1 SGHDN, CDR2 FVKESK. Between the trimmed V and J ends, which lost 4 bases and 5 bases, there was a span of 3 bases. The CDR3 protein is CASSLHNEQFF. The CDR3 DNA is TGTGCCAGCAGCCTCCACAATGAGCAGTTCTTC.

This clone showed up just once. This sequence joins TRBV27 and TRBJ1-1; no clear D gene. The CDR3 runs to 14 residues. V was clipped by 6 bases and J by 4 bases, with 15 bases between them. In germline, CDR1 is MNHEY, CDR2 SMNVEV (reference sequence). DNA of the CDR3: TGTGCCAGCAGATTTATCGAAAAGGGCACTGAAGCTTTCTTT. Translation: CASRFIEKGTEAFF.

This clone has a single count. The V call is TRBV7-9, the J call TRBJ1-2; perhaps TRBD1 as D (5 bases). V lost 5 bases to trimming and J lost 8 bases, with 15 bases between them. Germline CDR1 and CDR2: SEHNR and FQNEAQ (reference sequence). CDR3 length equals 13 residues. As DNA, the CDR3 is TGTGCCAGCAGCCACCCCCGGGGGAAAGGCTACACCTTC. Its protein is CASSHPRGKGYTF.

The chain carries TRBV5-1 and TRBJ2-3; either TRBD1 or TRBD2 may fit D (7 bases each). This CDR3 is built from 15 residues. Looked up from germline, CDR1 is SGHRS and CDR2 is YFSETQ. V shed 2 bases and J shed 4 bases, with 14 bases lying between them. In nucleotides, the CDR3 is TGCGCCAGCAGCTTCCAGGGGGGGCCTCCAGATACGCAGTATTTT. Protein: CASSFQGGPPDTQYF. Full variable domain (missing parts from reference TRBV5-1 and TRBJ2-3): KAGVTQTPRYLIKTRGQQVTLSCSPISGHRSVSWYQQTPGQGLQFLFEYFSETQRNKGNFPGRFSGRQFSNSRSEMNVSTLELGDSALYLCASSFQGGPPDTQYFGPGTRLTVL.

In the case of this clone: Germline and junction disagree at one end, which may indicate a read error. The chain uses TRBV28 and TRBJ2-2; 11 bases are a match to TRBD2. The CDR3 runs 19 residues. CDR1 MDHEN and CDR2 SYDVKM come from the germline V gene. CDR3 in DNA: TGTGCCAGCAGCTTATTGGCGGGACTAGCGGTGTTGGGCACCGGGGAGCTGTTTTTT. The encoded protein is CASSLLAGLAVLGTGELFF.

The chain joins TRBV9 to TRBJ2-3; possible D gene TRBD2, 6 bases. Germline V lookup: CDR1 SGDLS, CDR2 YYNGEE. The CDR3 extends over 16 amino acids. V was trimmed by 0 bases and J by 0 bases, leaving 11 bases between them. As DNA, the CDR3 is TGTGCCAGCAGCGTAGGACCGGGAGTCAGCACAGATACGCAGTATTTT. Its translation: CASSVGPGVSTDTQYF.

CDR3 in amino acids: CASSEWPQGNTIYF. The CDR3 bases are TGTGCCAGCAGTGAATGGCCCCAAGGAAACACCATATATTTT. The J gene is TRBJ1-3, the V gene TRBV6-1, with D unclear. Germline V CDR1 and CDR2: MNHNS, SASEGT. V was pared by 2 bases and J by 4 bases, with 9 bases between. This CDR3 is built from 14 residues.

The table lists this clone with a few counts. This chain joins TRBV27 and TRBJ2-7; weak D call: TRBD2 (6 bases). Germline CDR1 is MNHEY and CDR2 is SMNVEV (reference sequence). Trimming left V 7 bases short and J 7 bases short, with 17 bases between. This CDR3 is built from 13 residues. The CDR3 region has the DNA TGTGCCAGCAACACTGCCGCCCGGGGGGAGCAGTACTTC. Encoded protein: CASNTAARGEQYF.

This clone was detected once. The J gene is TRBJ2-1, the V gene TRBV2; 8 nucleotides align to TRBD2. V shed 6 bases, J shed 6 bases, and the junction held 10 bases outside the gene matches. The CDR3 is made up of 15 amino acids. CDR1 and CDR2 (germline): SNHLY, FYNNEI. This chain's CDR3 is CASSPLAGRGNEQFF. The CDR3 DNA reads TGTGCCAGCAGCCCTTTAGCGGGACGGGGCAATGAGCAGTTCTTC. The variable domain in full, with the rest retrieved from reference TRBV2 and TRBJ2-1, is EPEVTQTPSHQVTQMGQEVILRCVPISNHLYFYWYRQILGQKVEFLVSFYNNEISEKSEIFDDQFSVERPDGSNFTLKIRSTKLEDSAMYFCASSPLAGRGNEQFFGPGTRLTVL.

The rearrangement uses TRBV2 and TRBJ1-1, with D hard to call. V shed 0 bases and J shed 10 bases, with 12 bases lying between them. CDR3 length equals 13 residues. Germline V gene data show CDR1 as SNHLY and CDR2 as FYNNEI. The CDR3 loop is CASSEAWTGGAFF. CDR3 in DNA: TGTGCCAGCAGTGAAGCGTGGACCGGAGGAGCTTTCTTT.

The chain has TRBV7-8 and TRBJ1-1; 7 bases agree with TRBD1. CDR1 and CDR2 from the germline V gene are SGHVS and FQNEAQ. The CDR3 has 13 amino acids. V shed 0 bases, J shed 11 bases, and the junction held 6 bases outside the gene matches. This CDR3 reads CASSLAGGLLAFF. CDR3 DNA: TGTGCCAGCAGCTTAGCAGGGGGCCTTCTTGCTTTCTTT.